These T cell receptor beta chains were read from a single sample in a study of T cells after yellow fever vaccination. TCRdb independently ran MiXCR on the 5' RACE reads; one entry per CDR3 protein. This sample carries 60,000 to 85,000 distinct CDR3 sequences, more than 5.5% of them seen once, and the ten largest clones take under 45%. This specimen was CD8+ T cells sorted from PBMCs, taken 5 to 6 days after the first yellow fever vaccination. The receptors come from a man between 18 and 29 years old who received the YFV17D yellow fever vaccine. The CDR3 runs from the conserved cysteine through the conserved F or W. A D gene is named only where the DNA matches it firmly. Expanded clones are given a class, and other clones once, few, many or no size at all.

V: TRBV9; size: few; D: NA; J: TRBJ2-1; DNA: TGTGCCAGCAGCGTAGAGGGAAATGAGCAGTTCTTC; CDR3: CASSVEGNEQFF
V: TRBV12-3/TRBV12-4; size: many; D: TRBD1; J: TRBJ1-1; DNA: TGTGCCAGCAGTGGGACAGGGCTCAATCCTGAAGCTTTCTTT; CDR3: CASSGTGLNPEAFF
V: TRBV7-8; size: many; D: TRBD1; J: TRBJ2-3; DNA: TGTGCCAGCAGCTTGACAGGGGAGCGAGCAGATACGCAGTATTTT; CDR3: CASSLTGERADTQYF
V: TRBV7-6; size: many; D: NA; J: TRBJ2-3; DNA: TGTGCCAGCAGCTTAGATATGGGTAGCGCAGATACGCAGTATTTT; CDR3: CASSLDMGSADTQYF
V: TRBV7-9; size: few; D: NA; J: TRBJ2-5; DNA: TGTGCCAGCAGCTCCGACAGAAAGGGTGGGGAGACCCAGTACTTC; CDR3: CASSSDRKGGETQYF
V: TRBV20-1; size: many; D: TRBD1; J: TRBJ2-5; DNA: TGCAGTGCTGCATCCGGGACAGGGGGCGTAGGGACCCAGTACTTC; CDR3: CSAASGTGGVGTQYF
V: TRBV7-8; size: NA; D: NA; J: TRBJ1-5; DNA: TGTGCCAGCAGCTTAGCGCTGGGGTTTAGCCGCAATCAGCCCCAGCATTTT; CDR3: CASSLALGFSRNQPQHF
V: TRBV7-6; size: NA; D: NA; J: TRBJ2-1; DNA: TGTGCCAGCAGCTTAGCAGTGACAGACACCTACAATGAGCAGTTCTTC; CDR3: CASSLAVTDTYNEQFF
V: TRBV29-1; size: many; D: TRBD1; J: TRBJ2-2; DNA: TGCAGCGCCGAGACAGGGGAATTCGCCGGGGAGCTGTTTTTT; CDR3: CSAETGEFAGELFF
V: TRBV4-2; size: many; D: TRBD2; J: TRBJ2-3; DNA: TGTGCCAGCAGCCCGAGCGGGGGCGCGGATACGCAGTATTTT; CDR3: CASSPSGGADTQYF
V: TRBV9; size: NA; D: NA; J: TRBJ2-2; DNA: TGTGCCAGCAGCGGGGGGGAATGGGAGCTGTTTTTT; CDR3: CASSGGEWELFF
V: TRBV7-9; size: many; D: NA; J: TRBJ2-2; DNA: TGTGCCAGCAGCGCACAGGGCTCCACCGGGGAGCTGTTTTTT; CDR3: CASSAQGSTGELFF
V: TRBV29-1; size: few; D: TRBD1; J: TRBJ1-2; DNA: TGCAGCGTGATGACAGGGCGAAGCTATGGCTACACCTTC; CDR3: CSVMTGRSYGYTF
V: TRBV29-1; size: many; D: TRBD1; J: TRBJ2-7; DNA: TGCAGCGCCAGGGACAGGACATCCTACGAGCAGTACTTC; CDR3: CSARDRTSYEQYF
V: TRBV5-1; size: few; D: TRBD2; J: TRBJ2-5; DNA: TGCGCCAGCAGCTTCCGGGGGGGGCAAGAGACCCAGTACTTC; CDR3: CASSFRGGQETQYF
V: TRBV4-2; size: many; D: NA; J: TRBJ1-6; DNA: TGTGCCAGCAGCCAAGATCCCGGTCCGGAGGAGCCCCTCCACTTT; CDR3: CASSQDPGPEEPLHF
V: TRBV6-2/TRBV6-3; size: few; D: NA; J: TRBJ2-3; DNA: TGTGCCAGCAGTCCCTTCGTCGTTGGCACAGATACGCAGTATTTT; CDR3: CASSPFVVGTDTQYF
V: TRBV7-9; size: NA; D: TRBD1; J: TRBJ1-3; DNA: TGTGCCAGCAGCTTATCCGGGACAGCTTCTGGAAACACCATATATTTT; CDR3: CASSLSGTASGNTIYF
V: TRBV5-5; size: NA; D: NA; J: TRBJ2-3; DNA: TGTGCCAGCAGCTCTCGACAGGTAACCTACACAGATACGCAGTATTTT; CDR3: CASSSRQVTYTDTQYF
V: TRBV6-5; size: many; D: NA; J: TRBJ2-6; DNA: TGTGCCAGCAGTTTGTCTGGGGCCAACGTCCTGACTTTC; CDR3: CASSLSGANVLTF
V: TRBV15; size: few; D: TRBD1; J: TRBJ1-1; DNA: TGTGCCACCAGCGGCAAACAGGGGAGCAACACTGAAGCTTTCTTT; CDR3: CATSGKQGSNTEAFF
V: TRBV11-2; size: many; D: TRBD2; J: TRBJ2-3; DNA: TGTGCCAGCAGCTTAGGGGGGGACTACACAGATACGCAGTATTTT; CDR3: CASSLGGDYTDTQYF
V: TRBV12-3/TRBV12-4; size: NA; D: NA; J: TRBJ1-1; DNA: TGTGCCAGCAGTGACACAGGGTCTACAGCTTTCTTT; CDR3: CASSDTGSTAFF
V: TRBV15; size: many; D: NA; J: TRBJ2-3; DNA: TGTGCCACCAGCAGTTCGAGGTCTACGCAGTATTTT; CDR3: CATSSSRSTQYF
V: TRBV4-3; size: few; D: NA; J: TRBJ2-1; DNA: TGCGCCAGCGGAGAGGGGACGAGCTCCTACAATGAGCAGTTCTTC; CDR3: CASGEGTSSYNEQFF
V: TRBV4-1; size: few; D: NA; J: TRBJ1-2; DNA: TGCGCCAGCAGCCCCCCGGGTCTTAACTATGGCTACACCTTC; CDR3: CASSPPGLNYGYTF
V: TRBV20-1; size: NA; D: TRBD2; J: TRBJ2-2; DNA: TGCAGTGCTAGGGCGGGGGGCCGGGGCACCGGGGAGCTGTTTTTT; CDR3: CSARAGGRGTGELFF
V: TRBV21-1; size: few; D: NA; J: TRBJ1-1; DNA: TGTGCCAGCAGCAACGACAGGGAGAGGGACACTGAAGCTTTCTTT; CDR3: CASSNDRERDTEAFF
V: TRBV15; size: many; D: NA; J: TRBJ1-1; DNA: TGTGCCACCAGCACGGTTTCGGTGAACACTGAAGCTTTCTTT; CDR3: CATSTVSVNTEAFF
V: TRBV19; size: NA; D: NA; J: TRBJ1-5; DNA: TGTGCCAGTAGTATCTACACACATAGCAATCAGCCCCAGCATTTT; CDR3: CASSIYTHSNQPQHF
V: TRBV27; size: NA; D: NA; J: TRBJ2-1; DNA: TGTGCCAGCAGTCCGCGGGACCAGGGGGGGTACAATGAGCAGTTCTTC; CDR3: CASSPRDQGGYNEQFF
V: TRBV27; size: NA; D: NA; J: TRBJ1-1; DNA: TGTGCCAGCAGTTTACAGCCGGGTCTAGTGAACACTGAAGCTTTCTTT; CDR3: CASSLQPGLVNTEAFF
V: TRBV5-1; size: NA; D: NA; J: TRBJ1-1; DNA: TGCGCCAGCAGCTTGGCTTTTCCTTTACAGGACACTGAAGCTTTCTTT; CDR3: CASSLAFPLQDTEAFF
V: TRBV9; size: few; D: NA; J: TRBJ1-6; DNA: TGTGCCAGCAGCGTAGGGATAGGAGATTATAATTCACCCCTCCACTTT; CDR3: CASSVGIGDYNSPLHF
V: TRBV27; size: NA; D: TRBD2; J: TRBJ2-2; DNA: TGTGCCAGCAGACGGGGGGCGAACACCGGGGAGCTGTTTTTT; CDR3: CASRRGANTGELFF
V: TRBV6-2/TRBV6-3; size: few; D: NA; J: TRBJ2-1; DNA: TGTGCCAGCAGCCGGCCCCCGGGTGTGGATGAGCAGTTCTTC; CDR3: CASSRPPGVDEQFF
V: TRBV5-1; size: few; D: TRBD1; J: TRBJ2-3; DNA: TGCGCCAGCAGCTCCGCGGACAGGTCCACAGATACGCAGTATTTT; CDR3: CASSSADRSTDTQYF
V: TRBV21-1; size: NA; D: NA; J: TRBJ1-5; DNA: TGTGCCAGCAGCAAAGGAACCGAGAATCAGCCCCAGCATTTT; CDR3: CASSKGTENQPQHF
V: TRBV10-3; size: NA; D: NA; J: TRBJ2-4; DNA: TGTGCCATCAGTGAGTCCGAACCCCCAAGGGACATTCAGTACTTC; CDR3: CAISESEPPRDIQYF
V: TRBV11-2; size: NA; D: NA; J: TRBJ1-1; DNA: TGTGCCAGCAGCCAAAGTCTAAACACTGAAGCTTTCTTT; CDR3: CASSQSLNTEAFF
V: TRBV12-3/TRBV12-4; size: many; D: TRBD1; J: TRBJ2-7; DNA: TGTGCCAGCAGGCCAGGGGGCTACTACGAGCAGTACTTC; CDR3: CASRPGGYYEQYF
V: TRBV12-3/TRBV12-4; size: NA; D: NA; J: TRBJ2-7; DNA: TGTGCCAGCAGCATATGGACGCCCTTCGAGCAGTACTTC; CDR3: CASSIWTPFEQYF
V: TRBV6-2/TRBV6-3; size: many; D: NA; J: TRBJ1-1; DNA: TGTGCCAGCAGGCGCCCGGGAGGGTTCGGAGCTTTCTTT; CDR3: CASRRPGGFGAFF
V: TRBV13; size: NA; D: NA; J: TRBJ2-5; DNA: TGTGCCAGCAGCTTACAGGGGTACCAAGAGACCCAGTACTTC; CDR3: CASSLQGYQETQYF
V: TRBV5-6; size: few; D: NA; J: TRBJ2-7; DNA: TGTGCCAGCAGCTTTCCGTCAGCTACCTACGAGCAGTACTTC; CDR3: CASSFPSATYEQYF
V: TRBV5-5; size: many; D: NA; J: TRBJ1-1; DNA: TGTGCCAGCAGCGAGGGCGCTCCGGGGGGCACTGAAGCTTTCTTT; CDR3: CASSEGAPGGTEAFF
V: TRBV7-2; size: NA; D: TRBD2; J: TRBJ2-5; DNA: TGTGCCAGCAGCCTGCGGACTAGCGGGGGGGCGAAAGAGACCCAGTACTTC; CDR3: CASSLRTSGGAKETQYF
V: TRBV10-2; size: NA; D: NA; J: TRBJ2-3; DNA: TGCGCCAGCAGTGGCCCAGCGTCGCAGTATTTT; CDR3: CASSGPASQYF
V: TRBV15; size: few; D: TRBD1; J: TRBJ1-1; DNA: TGTGCCTCAGCCGAGACAGGGAGGTACACTGAAGCTTTCTTT; CDR3: CASAETGRYTEAFF
V: TRBV7-6; size: few; D: TRBD1; J: TRBJ1-1; DNA: TGTGCCAGCAGCTTAGAGACAGGGGGCCTCACTGAAGCTTTCTTT; CDR3: CASSLETGGLTEAFF
V: TRBV7-6; size: many; D: NA; J: TRBJ1-1; DNA: TGTGCCAGCAGCTTAAGAGGGAGTGAAGCTTTCTTT; CDR3: CASSLRGSEAFF
V: TRBV19; size: few; D: NA; J: TRBJ1-2; DNA: TGTGCCAGTAGTACGGAGCAACAGGGATCCTATGGCTACACCTTC; CDR3: CASSTEQQGSYGYTF
V: TRBV20-1; size: NA; D: TRBD1; J: TRBJ1-2; DNA: TGCAGTGCTCTGGAACCAGGGGGCTGGAGCTATGTCTACACCTTC; CDR3: CSALEPGGWSYVYTF
V: TRBV6-5; size: many; D: NA; J: TRBJ2-1; DNA: TGTGCCAGCAGTAACTACAGGGTGACCTACAATGAGCAGTTCTTC; CDR3: CASSNYRVTYNEQFF